A single sample is the source of the 15 T cell receptor beta chains below, sequenced in a study of blood T cell repertoires in COVID-19. The data were produced by immunoSEQ multiplex PCR, yet TCRdb's version contains in-frame clones alone and is incomplete. The sample yields hundreds of thousands of clones, 75% to 90% seen once. Source material: PBMCs or T cells enriched from blood (not recorded which). These receptor sequences come from a man in his sixties who had recovered from COVID-19.

This clone was seen once. This chain uses TRBV19 with TRBJ2-6; 9 bases line up with TRBD1. The trim removed 3 bases at V and 0 bases at J, leaving 6 bases unmatched. Germline CDR1 LNHDA, CDR2 SQIVND (reference sequence). The CDR3 totals 18 residues. The CDR3 region is CASSIQGTGISGANVLTF. As DNA, the CDR3 is TGTGCCAGTAGTATTCAGGGGACAGGGATCTCTGGGGCCAACGTCCTGACTTTC.

The J gene is TRBJ2-1, the V gene TRBV9, with TRBD2 identical over 12 bases. Germline V gene data show CDR1 as SGDLS and CDR2 as YYNGEE. V was pared by 3 bases and J by 0 bases, with 13 bases of the junction left unmatched. This CDR3 spans 20 amino acids. The CDR3 sequence: CASSAMGGTSGLSSYNEQFF. CDR3 DNA sequence: TGTGCCAGCAGCGCCATGGGGGGGACTAGCGGGTTGAGCTCCTACAATGAGCAGTTCTTC.

The rearrangement joins TRBV21-1 to TRBJ1-5; TRBD1 was called by the table and not checked on the DNA. TRBV21-1 is an annotated pseudogene. The CDR3 spans 15 residues. The CDR3 loop is CASSKGQGKDQPQHF. The CDR3 bases are TGTGCCAGCAGTAAAGGACAGGGTAAGGATCAGCCCCAGCATTTT.

The chain has TRBV10-3 and TRBJ2-7; no firm D call. There are 14 residues in the CDR3. V was clipped by 5 bases and J by 2 bases, with 13 bases between them. Germline values: CDR1 ENHRY, CDR2 SYGVKD. The CDR3 loop reads CAISQTTKTYEQYF. Written as DNA, the CDR3 is TGTGCCATCAGTCAAACGACAAAAACCTACGAGCAGTACTTC.

This chain joins TRBV27 and TRBJ1-1; D gene uncertain. Trimming stripped 2 bases from V and 0 bases from J, with 16 bases between. CDR1 is MNHEY, CDR2 SMNVEV, per germline (reference sequence). This CDR3 spans 17 amino acids. In nucleotides, the CDR3 is TGTGCCAGCAGTTTAGGCCCAGGACTGGCGTTGAACACTGAAGCTTTCTTT. It codes for CASSLGPGLALNTEAFF.

The chain carries TRBV5-1 and TRBJ1-1; D gene ambiguous. Germline loops: CDR1 SGHRS, CDR2 YFSETQ. Trimming stripped 5 bases from V and 4 bases from J, with 15 bases between. The CDR3 consists of 14 residues. CDR3 DNA: TGCGCCAGCAGTAACTCTGGGCGTAGCACTGAAGCTTTCTTT. Its translation: CASSNSGRSTEAFF.

This clone has just one count. The V and J genes are TRBV3-1 (or the pseudogene TRBV3-2) and TRBJ2-5; 16 bases match TRBD2. The germline CDR1 and CDR2 sequences are LGHDT and YNNKEL (reference sequence). V was clipped by 3 bases and J by 5 bases; unmatched bases: 0. CDR3 length equals 15 residues. CDR3 DNA: TGTGCCAGCAGCCAGGGACTAGCGGGGGGGGAGACCCAGTACTTC. This gives the protein CASSQGLAGGETQYF.

V gene TRBV28 combines with J gene TRBJ1-4, with 9 positions matching TRBD1. Germline V gene lookup returns CDR1 MDHEN and CDR2 SYDVKM. V lost 4 bases and J lost 8; bases outside the gene matches: 11. The CDR3 contains 16 residues. CDR3 coding DNA: TGTGCCAGCAGTTCCTTCACAGGGGGCGGAAGGGAAAAACTGTTTTTT. It yields the protein CASSSFTGGGREKLFF. Variable domain in full (rest from reference TRBV28 and TRBJ1-4): DVKVTQSSRYLVKRTGEKVFLECVQDMDHENMFWYRQDPGLGLRLIYFSYDVKMKEKGDIPEGYSVSREKKERFSLILESASTNQTSMYLCASSSFTGGGREKLFFGSGTQLSVL.

This chain links TRBV29-1 with TRBJ2-7, with D possibly matching TRBD1 (6 bases). V dropped 5 bases and J dropped 4 bases, with 18 bases sitting between them. Germline assignment: CDR1 SQVTM and CDR2 ANQGSEA. The CDR3 has 14 amino acids. CDR3 nucleotides: TGCAGCGTTCTAGCACAGGGCACTATATACGAGCAGTACTTC. Translating it yields CSVLAQGTIYEQYF.

V and J are TRBV15 and TRBJ1-1; D is perhaps TRBD1 (6 bases). CDR3 length equals 16 residues. V was clipped by 0 bases and J by 2 bases, with 13 bases between them. Germline CDR1 is LNHNV and CDR2 is YYDKDF (reference sequence). The CDR3 DNA is TGTGCCACCAGCAGAGATCATACCAGGGGCAACACTGAAGCTTTCTTT. Its protein product is CATSRDHTRGNTEAFF.

The chain is built from TRBV27 and TRBJ2-1; TRBD2 matches 8 bases. The CDR3 totals 17 residues. With V trimmed by 7 bases and J by 0 bases, 11 bases remained unmatched. Germline V gene sequence: CDR1 MNHEY, CDR2 SMNVEV (reference sequence). CDR3 nucleotides: TGTGCCAGCACCCCGTGGAGCGGGAGACGCTCCTACAATGAGCAGTTCTTC. This codes for CASTPWSGRRSYNEQFF.

With regard to this clone: Germline is not matched at one junction end, which may reflect a read error. The rearrangement joins TRBV6-5 to TRBJ2-2; D is unresolved. Germline CDR1 reads MNHEY; CDR2 reads SVGAGI. This CDR3 has 15 residues. The CDR3 sequence is CASSWIPENPGELFF. The CDR3 bases are TGTGCCAGCAGTTGGATCCCGGAGAACCCCGGGGAGCTGTTTTTT.

Ten or more counts support this clone. The gene calls are TRBV6-4 and TRBJ2-2; D unresolved. This CDR3 is built from 14 residues. Trimming took 5 bases from V and 4 from J, leaving 11 bases between them. Looked up from germline, CDR1 is MRHNA and CDR2 is SNTAGT. Here the CDR3 reads CASSYGVGTGELFF. CDR3 coding DNA: TGTGCCAGCAGTTACGGAGTTGGCACCGGGGAGCTGTTTTTT.

This chain joins TRBV9 and TRBJ1-2; D possibly corresponds to TRBD1 (5 bases). This CDR3 comprises 13 residues. V lost 3 bases, J lost 7 bases, and 13 bases lay in between. In germline, CDR1 is SGDLS, CDR2 YYNGEE. CDR3 in amino acids: CASSGRAGGGYTF. In DNA, the CDR3 is TGTGCCAGCAGCGGAAGGGCCGGGGGTGGCTACACCTTC.

V and J are TRBV19 and TRBJ1-5, with D uncertain. Per germline, CDR1 LNHDA and CDR2 SQIVND (reference sequence). The CDR3 spans 16 residues. Trimming shortened V by 5 bases and J by 0 bases, and 14 bases separated the two germline ends. As DNA, the CDR3 is TGTGCCAGTAGTTCGCGCGACACTTATAGCAATCAGCCCCAGCATTTT. Its protein is CASSSRDTYSNQPQHF. Together with reference TRBV19 and TRBJ1-5, the CDR3 gives the full variable domain: DGGITQSPKYLFRKEGQNVTLSCEQNLNHDAMYWYRQDPGQGLRLIYYSQIVNDFQKGDIAEGYSVSREKKESFPLTVTSAQKNPTAFYLCASSSRDTYSNQPQHFGDGTRLSIL.